This T cell receptor (beta chain) is drawn from a study of somatic mutations in cytotoxic T cells in rheumatoid arthritis. Study details: It was right after diagnosis, before any treatment, that patient blood (around 30 ml EDTA) was drawn.

This clone was detected once. The V and J ends lost 5 bases and 4 bases, in that order; junction bases with no gene match: 8. The germline CDR1 and CDR2 sequences are SNHLY and FYNNEI. CDR3 size: 17 residues. This table comes from immunoSEQ multiplex PCR, and its TCRdb copy is limited to in-frame clones, with some not included. Here the sample spans more than 20,000 clones, roughly 80% being singletons. Sequenced sample: CD8+ T cells sorted from blood. The sequence came from an adult with rheumatoid arthritis. This chain connects TRBV2 to TRBJ2-3, with 14 bases matching TRBD2. CDR3 region: CASSPQGLAGVADTQYF. The DNA for the CDR3 is TGTGCCAGCAGTCCCCAGGGACTAGCGGGGGTGGCAGATACGCAGTATTTT.